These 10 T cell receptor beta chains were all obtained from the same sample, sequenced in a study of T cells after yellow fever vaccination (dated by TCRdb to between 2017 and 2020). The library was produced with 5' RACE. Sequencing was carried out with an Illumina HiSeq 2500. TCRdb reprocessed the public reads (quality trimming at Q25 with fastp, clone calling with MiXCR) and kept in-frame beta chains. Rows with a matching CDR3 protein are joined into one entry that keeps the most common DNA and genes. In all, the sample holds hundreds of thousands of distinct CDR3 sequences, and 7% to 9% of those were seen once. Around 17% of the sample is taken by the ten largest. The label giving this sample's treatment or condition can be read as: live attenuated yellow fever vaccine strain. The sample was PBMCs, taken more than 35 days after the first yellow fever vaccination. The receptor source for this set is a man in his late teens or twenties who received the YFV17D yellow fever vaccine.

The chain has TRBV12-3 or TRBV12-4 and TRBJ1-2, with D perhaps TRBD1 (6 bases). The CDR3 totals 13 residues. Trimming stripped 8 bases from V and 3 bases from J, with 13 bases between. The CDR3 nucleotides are TGTGCCAGCGCTCTACAGGGCTACTATGGCTACACCTTC. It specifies CASALQGYYGYTF.

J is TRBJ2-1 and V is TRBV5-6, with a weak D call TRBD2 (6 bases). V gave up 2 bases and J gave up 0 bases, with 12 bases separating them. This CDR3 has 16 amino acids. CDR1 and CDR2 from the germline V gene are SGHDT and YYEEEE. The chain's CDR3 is CASSFLVSGSYNEQFF. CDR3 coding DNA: TGTGCCAGCAGCTTTTTGGTTAGCGGCTCCTACAATGAGCAGTTCTTC.

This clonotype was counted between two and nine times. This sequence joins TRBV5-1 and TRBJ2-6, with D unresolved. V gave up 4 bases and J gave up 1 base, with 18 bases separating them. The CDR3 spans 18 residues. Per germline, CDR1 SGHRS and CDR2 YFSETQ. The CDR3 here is CASSLHSAGFSGANVLTF. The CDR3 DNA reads TGCGCCAGCAGCCTTCACAGTGCAGGATTTTCTGGGGCCAACGTCCTGACTTTC.

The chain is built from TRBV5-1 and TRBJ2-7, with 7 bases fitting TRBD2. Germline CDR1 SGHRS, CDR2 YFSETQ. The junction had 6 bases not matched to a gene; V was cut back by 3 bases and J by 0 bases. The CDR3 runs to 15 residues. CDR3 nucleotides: TGCGCCAGCAGCTCACCTCTAGCGGACTCCTACGAGCAGTACGTC. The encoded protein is CASSSPLADSYEQYV.

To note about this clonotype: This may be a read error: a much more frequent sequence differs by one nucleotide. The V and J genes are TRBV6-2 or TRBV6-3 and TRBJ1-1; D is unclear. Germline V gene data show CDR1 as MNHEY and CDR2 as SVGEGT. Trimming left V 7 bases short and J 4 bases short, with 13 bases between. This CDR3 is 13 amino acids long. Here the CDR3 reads CASIHSLSTEAFF. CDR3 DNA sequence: TGTGCCAGCATCCATAGTCTCAGCACTGAAGCTTTCTTT.

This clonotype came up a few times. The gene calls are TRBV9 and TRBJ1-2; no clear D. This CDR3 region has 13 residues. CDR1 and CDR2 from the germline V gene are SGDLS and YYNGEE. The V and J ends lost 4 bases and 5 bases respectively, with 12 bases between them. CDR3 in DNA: TGTGCCAGCAGCAAGGACGGCTATTATGGCTACACCTTC. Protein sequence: CASSKDGYYGYTF.

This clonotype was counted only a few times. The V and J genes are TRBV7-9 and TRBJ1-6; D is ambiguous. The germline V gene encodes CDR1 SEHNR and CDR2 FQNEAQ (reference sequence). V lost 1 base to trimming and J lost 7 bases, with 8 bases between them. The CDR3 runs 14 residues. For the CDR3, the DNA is TGTGCCAGCAGCTTAGTTCGGGAAAATTCACCCCTCCACTTT. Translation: CASSLVRENSPLHF. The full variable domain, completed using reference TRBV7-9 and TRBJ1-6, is DTGVSQNPRHKITKRGQNVTFRCDPISEHNRLYWYRQTLGQGPEFLTYFQNEAQLEKSRLLSDRFSAERPKGSFSTLEIQRTEQGDSAMYLCASSLVRENSPLHFGNGTRLTVT.

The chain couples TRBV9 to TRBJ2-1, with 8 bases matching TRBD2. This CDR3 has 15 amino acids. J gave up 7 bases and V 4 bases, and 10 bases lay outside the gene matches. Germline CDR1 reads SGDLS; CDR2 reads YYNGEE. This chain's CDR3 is CASSPPPGGSNEQFF. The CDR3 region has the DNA TGTGCCAGCAGCCCCCCTCCGGGAGGGAGTAATGAGCAGTTCTTC.

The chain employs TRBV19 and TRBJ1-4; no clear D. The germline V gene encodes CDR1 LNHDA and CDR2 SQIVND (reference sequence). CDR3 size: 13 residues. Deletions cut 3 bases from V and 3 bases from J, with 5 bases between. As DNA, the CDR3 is TGTGCCAGTAGTATTTGGGCTAATGAAAAACTGTTTTTT. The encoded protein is CASSIWANEKLFF. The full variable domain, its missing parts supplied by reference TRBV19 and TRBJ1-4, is DGGITQSPKYLFRKEGQNVTLSCEQNLNHDAMYWYRQDPGQGLRLIYYSQIVNDFQKGDIAEGYSVSREKKESFPLTVTSAQKNPTAFYLCASSIWANEKLFFGSGTQLSVL.

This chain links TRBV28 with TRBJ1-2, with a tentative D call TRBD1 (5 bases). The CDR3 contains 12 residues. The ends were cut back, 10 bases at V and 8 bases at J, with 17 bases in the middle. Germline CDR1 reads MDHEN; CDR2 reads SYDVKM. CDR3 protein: CANVRGAGGYTF. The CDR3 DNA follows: TGTGCCAACGTGAGAGGGGCCGGGGGCTACACCTTC.